The sample holds many counts of the clone carrying this TCR beta chain. The V end lost 5 bases, the J end lost 4 bases, and 8 bases lay between the germline ends. From germline, CDR1 is MDHEN and CDR2 SYDVKM. This CDR3 comprises 12 residues. The data originate from a study of molecular identifiers for immune sequencing clone quantification. TCRdb re-called the PCR reads through MiXCR, storing one row per CDR3 protein. The sample gives some 40,000 distinct CDR3 sequences, about 18% of which show up once; around 7% is in the top ten. The specimen sequenced was naive CD8+ T cells from blood, with Jurkat cell RNA spiked in. Stated subset: FACS-sorted CD8+CD4-CCR7+CD45RA+ naive T cells. J is TRBJ1-1 and V is TRBV28, with unresolved D. The clonotype was recovered from a human donor in good health. Some libraries in this study had Jurkat cell RNA spiked in. CDR3 DNA: TGTGCCAGCAGTCCCTCTGTCACTGAAGCTTTCTTT. Protein: CASSPSVTEAFF.